This T cell receptor beta chain was recovered during a study of cytomegalovirus exposure and HLA in healthy donors. Study outcomes and limitations: Among TCR sequences, most were rare, though some public TCRs appeared in many donors. Earlier analysis looked at TCR beta V segments, and most were productive about 90% or about 30% of the time.

As to this clone: Antigen unknown.

The CDR3 length is 15 residues. The germline CDR1 and CDR2 sequences are SGHRS and YFSETQ. Losses at the gene ends were 4 bases for V and 2 bases for J; bases not matched to a gene: 6. The PCR made use of 60 Vbeta and 13 Jbeta primers. The table came from immunoSEQ multiplex PCR; TCRdb's copy has only in-frame clones and leaves some out. The data show some 170,000 clones, approximately 85% seen once. This chain joins TRBV5-1 and TRBJ2-7; TRBD2 matches at 10 bases. The sequence was collected from a girl aged 2-10 years in good health and CMV-seropositive. The sequencing sample was made of PBMCs. The CDR3 loop reads CASSVGTSDTYEQYF. For the CDR3, the DNA is TGCGCCAGCAGCGTCGGGACTAGCGACACCTACGAGCAGTACTTC.